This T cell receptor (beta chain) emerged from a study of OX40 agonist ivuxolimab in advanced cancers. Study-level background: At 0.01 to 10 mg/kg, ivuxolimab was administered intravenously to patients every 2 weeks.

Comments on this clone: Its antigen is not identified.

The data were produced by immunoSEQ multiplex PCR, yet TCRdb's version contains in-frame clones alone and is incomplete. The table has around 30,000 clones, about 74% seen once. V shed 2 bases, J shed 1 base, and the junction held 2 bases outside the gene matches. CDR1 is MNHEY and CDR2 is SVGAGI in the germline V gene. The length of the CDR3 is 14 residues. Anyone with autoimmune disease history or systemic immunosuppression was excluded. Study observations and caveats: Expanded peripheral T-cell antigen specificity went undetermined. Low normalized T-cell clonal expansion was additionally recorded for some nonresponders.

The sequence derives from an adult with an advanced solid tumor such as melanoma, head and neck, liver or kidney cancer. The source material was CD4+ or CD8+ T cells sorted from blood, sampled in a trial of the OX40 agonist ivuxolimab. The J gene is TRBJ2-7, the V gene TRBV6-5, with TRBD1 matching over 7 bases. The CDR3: CASSYLGQSYEQYF. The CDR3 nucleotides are TGTGCCAGCAGTTACCTGGGACAGTCCTACGAGCAGTACTTC.